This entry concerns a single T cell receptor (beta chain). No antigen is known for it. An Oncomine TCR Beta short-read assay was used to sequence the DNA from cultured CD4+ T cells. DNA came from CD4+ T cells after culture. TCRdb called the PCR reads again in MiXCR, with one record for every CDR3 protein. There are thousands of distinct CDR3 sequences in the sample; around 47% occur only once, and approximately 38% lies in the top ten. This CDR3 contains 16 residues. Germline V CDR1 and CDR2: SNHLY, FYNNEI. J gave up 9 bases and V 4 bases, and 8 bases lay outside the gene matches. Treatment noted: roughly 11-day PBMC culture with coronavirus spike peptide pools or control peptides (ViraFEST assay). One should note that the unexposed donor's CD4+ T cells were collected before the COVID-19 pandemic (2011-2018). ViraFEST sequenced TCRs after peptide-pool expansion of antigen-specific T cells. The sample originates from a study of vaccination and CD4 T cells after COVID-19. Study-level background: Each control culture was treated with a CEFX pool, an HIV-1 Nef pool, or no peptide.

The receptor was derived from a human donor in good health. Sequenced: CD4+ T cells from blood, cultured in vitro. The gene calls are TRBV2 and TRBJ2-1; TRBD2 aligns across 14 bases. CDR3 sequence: CASSVTSGGAAFEQFF. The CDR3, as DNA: TGTGCCAGCAGTGTGACTAGCGGGGGGGCGGCGTTTGAGCAGTTCTTC.